This T cell receptor (beta chain) was sequenced for a study of metastatic and nonmetastatic thyroid tumors. The entire patient cohort was treatment-naive prior to thyroid surgery. Authors' data handling: Variation in CDR3 across clinicopathological groups served as the basis for constructing a distant-metastasis classifier in papillary thyroid cancer. TCRdb re-called the PCR reads via MiXCR. The V and J calls were not made by the authors but by TCRdb's processing. In the table there are more than 20,000 clones, roughly 18% of which are singletons. Study conclusions and caveats: Significantly higher TCR beta diversity was reportedly seen in malignant thyroid tumors than benign nodules, in blood and tumor.

Germline assignment: CDR1 MDHEN and CDR2 SYDVKM. V lost 8 bases and J 3 bases, leaving 15 bases between the germline ends. This CDR3 contains 14 residues. As regards this clone: The antigen is unknown.

This TCR derives from a male donor with papillary thyroid cancer or a benign thyroid nodule (not recorded which). Some clones in this sample may be carry-over from other donors' samples. The chain has TRBV28 and TRBJ2-3, with D possibly TRBD1 on 6 matching bases. Sequencing was done on a sample of adjacent normal tissue. DNA of the CDR3: TGTGCCAGCCTGGGGGCGACTCGAACAGATACGCAGTATTTT. Translating gives CASLGATRTDTQYF.